Each of the 11 T cell receptor beta chains below was sequenced from the same sample in a study of T-cell reconstitution after alpha-beta-depleted transplantation in children. Library preparation (for TCRbeta) was performed with unique molecular identifiers. MiXCR, run by TCRdb on the PCR reads, gives a single entry per CDR3 protein. This sample has about 170,000 distinct CDR3 sequences, with roughly 11% found just once. The source material was PBMCs, sampled before TCRalphabeta/CD19-depleted stem cell transplant. The receptors here all came from a boy between 2 and 15 years old with acute myeloid leukemia, due to receive a stem cell transplant.

This clonotype was counted ten times or more. V usage is TRBV18 and J usage is TRBJ2-2; D call uncertain. The CDR3 is 11 residues long. Looked up from germline, CDR1 is KGHSH and CDR2 is LQKENI. V lost 8 bases to trimming and J lost 1 base, with 2 bases between them. The CDR3 bases are TGTGCCAGCCAGAACACCGGGGAGCTGTTTTTT. It specifies CASQNTGELFF.

This clonotype came up many times. The CDR3 protein is CSAKGVTKAFDYEQFF. CDR3 DNA: TGCAGTGCAAAGGGTGTAACTAAGGCCTTCGACTATGAGCAGTTCTTC. V and J are TRBV20-1 and TRBJ2-1; D call uncertain. Germline CDR1 reads DFQATT; CDR2 reads SNEGSKA (reference sequence). The ends were cut back, 6 bases at V and 8 bases at J, with 26 bases in the middle. The CDR3 loop spans 16 amino acids.

This clonotype showed up many times. The chain links TRBV20-1 to TRBJ1-2; D remains ambiguous. CDR1 and CDR2 from the germline V gene are DFQATT and SNEGSKA (reference sequence). With 6 bases removed from V and 0 bases from J, the gap between germline ends came to 14 bases. CDR3 size: 14 residues. The CDR3 DNA follows: TGCAGTGCCGCTACGTGGGGTGCTAACTATGGCTACACCTTC. As protein: CSAATWGANYGYTF.

This clonotype has ten or more counts. This chain uses TRBV20-1 with TRBJ2-2, with 8 bases lining up with TRBD2. The trim removed 5 bases at V and 6 bases at J, leaving 8 bases unmatched. This CDR3 is built from 14 residues. Germline V gene data show CDR1 as DFQATT and CDR2 as SNEGSKA (reference sequence). The CDR3 DNA follows: TGCAGTGCTTCCGGGACTAGTAATTCCGGGGAGCTGTTTTTT. Translated, it gives CSASGTSNSGELFF.

This clonotype was seen at least ten times. The rearrangement uses TRBV12-3 or TRBV12-4 and TRBJ2-7, with D tentatively TRBD1 or TRBD2 (6 bases each). Between the trimmed V and J ends, which lost 8 bases and 0 bases, there was a span of 11 bases. The CDR3 loop spans 13 amino acids. The DNA for the CDR3 is TGTGCCAGCCGGCGGGACACCTCCTACGAGCAGTACTTC. The encoded protein is CASRRDTSYEQYF.

This clonotype was seen at least ten times. This CDR3 reads CSARAGSRANNSPLHF. CDR3 in DNA: TGCAGTGCTAGAGCTGGGTCGCGCGCTAATAATTCACCCCTCCACTTT. The chain combines TRBV20-1 with TRBJ1-6; D ambiguous. This CDR3 contains 16 residues. Germline CDR1 is DFQATT and CDR2 is SNEGSKA (reference sequence). V was pared by 1 base and J by 5 bases, with 15 bases between.

This clonotype was detected only a few times. DNA for the CDR3: TGTGCCAGCAGTTTGCGACTAGCGGGGGGCCTGGATGGAGATACGCAGTATTTT. Translated, it gives CASSLRLAGGLDGDTQYF. The chain has TRBV12-3 or TRBV12-4 and TRBJ2-3, with 13 nucleotides matching TRBD2. The CDR3 extends over 18 amino acids. With V trimmed by 3 bases and J by 5 bases, 11 bases remained unmatched.

This clonotype was seen at least ten times. CDR3 sequence (DNA): TGTGCCAGCAGCTGGGGGACGTCAAGCACTGAAGCTTTCTTT. Amino acid sequence: CASSWGTSSTEAFF. V is TRBV7-8 and J is TRBJ1-1, with D possibly TRBD1 on 5 matching bases. The CDR3 consists of 14 residues. The V gene lost 4 bases and the J gene lost 4 bases, with 13 bases spanning the gap. Looked up from germline, CDR1 is SGHVS and CDR2 is FQNEAQ. Full variable domain (rest looked up from reference TRBV7-8 and TRBJ1-1): GAGVSQSPRYKVAKRGQDVALRCDPISGHVSLFWYQQALGQGPEFLTYFQNEAQLDKSGLPSDRFFAERPEGSVSTLKIQRTQQEDSAVYLCASSWGTSSTEAFFGQGTRLTVV.

Many counts were recorded for this clonotype. The chain employs TRBV28 and TRBJ2-3; D gene ambiguous. This CDR3 contains 10 residues. V lost 11 bases and J lost 8, with 11 bases in between. Looked up from germline, CDR1 is MDHEN and CDR2 is SYDVKM. The CDR3 nucleotides are TGTGCCGTCTCACCCGGTACGCAGTATTTT. Its translation is CAVSPGTQYF.

This clonotype has at least ten counts. The V gene is TRBV5-1, the J gene TRBJ2-3, with TRBD1 identical over 7 bases. Germline trimming cut 0 bases from V and 0 bases from J; bases unmatched to any gene: 1. The CDR3 extends over 15 amino acids. The V gene's germline CDR1 is SGHRS and CDR2 YFSETQ. The CDR3 protein is CASSLGGQSTDTQYF. In DNA, the CDR3 is TGCGCCAGCAGCTTGGGGGGACAGAGCACAGATACGCAGTATTTT.

In this sample, this clonotype turned up many times. The chain joins TRBV29-1 to TRBJ2-5; no definite D call. Trimming pared 3 bases from V and 5 bases from J, leaving 10 bases between. Germline values: CDR1 SQVTM, CDR2 ANQGSEA. There are 12 residues in the CDR3. The CDR3 spells CSVESPEETQYF. DNA for the CDR3: TGCAGCGTTGAGAGCCCGGAGGAGACCCAGTACTTC.